What follows are 8 T cell receptor beta chains derived from one specimen sequenced in a study of blood T cells in healthy people across ages. A second about 7 to 11 cycle PCR used barcoded and J-beta primers. A single record per CDR3 protein comes from TCRdb applying MiXCR to the 5' RACE reads. The sample comprises approximately 2,000,000 distinct CDR3 sequences, about two fifths of which are singletons, and 20% to 25% rests with the top ten. Sequenced: blood. Receptors were obtained from a human donor in good health.

The CDR3 sequence is CASSQFLLAPQYF. The CDR3 DNA sequence: TGCGCCAGCAGCCAATTTCTCCTAGCTCCGCAGTATTTT. V usage is TRBV4-1 and J usage is TRBJ2-3, with a weak D call TRBD2 (5 bases). Germline CDR1 is MGHRA and CDR2 is YSYEKL. Between the trimmed V and J ends, which lost 2 bases and 10 bases, there was a span of 13 bases. CDR3 size: 13 residues.

The table lists this clonotype with a few counts. In DNA, the CDR3 is TGCGCCAGCAGCTGGGGATTAAGACAGGAGCAGTTCTTC. Its translation: CASSWGLRQEQFF. V usage is TRBV5-1 and J usage is TRBJ2-1; D possibly corresponds to TRBD1 (5 bases). V lost 3 bases and J lost 10, with 14 bases in between. The length of the CDR3 is 13 residues. CDR1 is SGHRS and CDR2 is YFSETQ in the germline V gene.

The CDR3 coding sequence is TGCAGCGTTGATAGGTCTGGGATGAGTAGAGACACTGAAGCTTTCTTT. Residues: CSVDRSGMSRDTEAFF. The chain has TRBV29-1 and TRBJ1-1; no reliable D call. The CDR3 loop spans 16 amino acids. Germline-derived CDR1 and CDR2 are SQVTM and ANQGSEA. V gave up 3 bases and J gave up 3 bases, with 20 bases separating them.

The chain is built from TRBV12-3 or TRBV12-4 and TRBJ2-5; 12 bases are a match to TRBD1. V trimming: 5 bases; J trimming: 1 base; junction bases outside the gene matches: 5. This CDR3 is built from 16 residues. The CDR3 protein is CASSIGTGGLQETQYF. CDR3 bases: TGTGCCAGCAGTATCGGGACAGGGGGCCTCCAAGAGACCCAGTACTTC.

This clonotype turned up a few times. V is TRBV11-2 and J is TRBJ2-1; the D is unclear. Germline V CDR1 and CDR2: SGHAT, FQNNGV. This CDR3 contains 11 residues. Trimming left V 6 bases short and J 9 bases short, with 9 bases between. CDR3 DNA: TGTGCCAGCAGTCCCCGTTTTGAGCAGTTCTTC. Amino acids: CASSPRFEQFF.

The V call is TRBV29-1, the J call TRBJ2-3; D gene ambiguous. The V gene's germline CDR1 is SQVTM and CDR2 ANQGSEA. With 6 bases removed from V and 2 bases from J, the gap between germline ends came to 9 bases. The CDR3 covers 12 residues. This CDR3 reads CSVSSATDTQYF. CDR3 nucleotides: TGCAGCGTAAGCAGTGCCACAGATACGCAGTATTTT.

This chain joins TRBV20-1 and TRBJ1-6, with D tentatively TRBD1 (6 bases). The V and J ends lost 3 bases and 5 bases respectively, with 11 bases between them. The length of the CDR3 is 14 residues. CDR1 is DFQATT and CDR2 is SNEGSKA in the germline V gene (reference sequence). The CDR3 loop is CSASQGTHNSPLHF. The DNA of the CDR3 is TGCAGTGCTAGCCAGGGGACACATAATTCACCCCTCCACTTT.

V and J are TRBV20-1 and TRBJ1-1, with D possibly TRBD1 on 6 matching bases. The germline V and J ends were trimmed by 6 bases and 6 bases, with 17 bases remaining between them. The CDR3 runs 13 residues. Germline CDR1 is DFQATT and CDR2 is SNEGSKA (reference sequence). For the CDR3, the DNA is TGCAGTGCCAGGACTAACAGGGACGCTGAAGCTTTCTTT. Its translation: CSARTNRDAEAFF.